Shown below are 20 T cell receptor beta chains from a single sample sequenced in a study of blood T cell repertoires in COVID-19. Using immunoSEQ multiplex PCR, the repertoire was profiled, and TCRdb retains in-frame clones only, with some absent. The sample shows about 76,000 clones, around 90% of them seen only once. Sequenced material: peripheral blood. The receptor set was obtained from a human donor in a cohort sampled during active COVID-19.

In this sample, this clone turned up once. This rearrangement joins TRBV19 to TRBJ1-1; D is ambiguous. The CDR3 runs to 13 residues. V dropped 7 bases and J dropped 3 bases, with 12 bases sitting between them. CDR1 LNHDA and CDR2 SQIVND come from the germline V gene (reference sequence). DNA for the CDR3: TGTGCCAGTACACAGCAATGGGACACTGAAGCTTTCTTT. Its translation: CASTQQWDTEAFF.

V is TRBV5-1 and J is TRBJ1-1; TRBD1 might be the D (6 bases). Looked up from germline, CDR1 is SGHRS and CDR2 is YFSETQ. The CDR3 runs to 15 residues. V lost 1 base and J 1 base, leaving 11 bases between the germline ends. CDR3 sequence reads: CASSLTDRTNTEAFF. Here the CDR3 DNA reads TGCGCCAGCAGCTTGACTGACAGGACGAACACTGAAGCTTTCTTT.

The V gene is TRBV29-1, the J gene TRBJ1-5; tentative D call: TRBD1 (6 bases). Trimming removed 5 bases from V and 4 bases from J, with 9 bases in between. Germline V gene lookup returns CDR1 SQVTM and CDR2 ANQGSEA. There are 12 residues in the CDR3. The CDR3 nucleotides read TGCAGCGTTCGCCAGGGGAATCAGCCCCAGCATTTT. Encoded protein: CSVRQGNQPQHF.

This rearrangement joins TRBV9 to TRBJ1-2, with D unclear. The CDR3 spans 11 residues. V was shortened by 3 bases and J by 8 bases, with 8 bases between the two germline ends. Germline V lookup: CDR1 SGDLS, CDR2 YYNGEE. Here the CDR3 reads CASSEQKGYTF. The CDR3 nucleotides are TGTGCCAGCAGCGAACAGAAGGGCTACACCTTC.

The chain has TRBV19 and TRBJ2-2; D perhaps matches TRBD1 (6 bases). CDR3 length: 16 residues. V was clipped by 2 bases and J by 1 base, with 11 bases between them. Germline V gives CDR1 LNHDA, CDR2 SQIVND (reference sequence). In DNA, the CDR3 is TGTGCCAGTAGTATACGGACAGCCCTGAACACCGGGGAGCTGTTTTTT. This gives the protein CASSIRTALNTGELFF.

The chain uses TRBV29-1 and TRBJ2-7, with TRBD1 identical over 9 bases. V dropped 6 bases and J dropped 2; count of bases not matched to a gene: 8. Germline CDR1 is SQVTM and CDR2 is ANQGSEA. The CDR3 has 14 amino acids. This chain's CDR3 is CSVVGTGSTYEQYF. The CDR3 nucleotides read TGCAGCGTCGTAGGGACAGGGAGCACCTACGAGCAGTACTTC.

The genes are TRBV5-6 and TRBJ1-5; 10 positions match TRBD1. This CDR3 has 14 residues. Germline V CDR1 and CDR2: SGHDT, YYEEEE. With 3 bases clipped from V and 6 bases from J, the junction kept 3 bases outside the gene matches. CDR3 loop: CASSWGQGTQPQHF. The CDR3 bases are TGTGCCAGCAGCTGGGGACAGGGGACTCAGCCCCAGCATTTT.

CDR3 coding DNA: TGCGCCAGCAGCCAAGACCCCAAATCAGGGGGTTACACCTTC. It translates to CASSQDPKSGGYTF. V is TRBV4-3 and J is TRBJ1-2; 7 bases are shared with TRBD1. Trimming took 0 bases from V and 11 from J; bases not matched to a gene: 9. This CDR3 region has 14 residues. CDR1 is LGHNA, CDR2 YSLEER, per germline.

On this clone itself: The same CDR3 also results from other DNA sequences found in this sample. The chain joins TRBV18 to TRBJ2-7; D perhaps matches TRBD2 (7 bases). Germline V gene sequence: CDR1 KGHSH, CDR2 LQKENI. The ends were cut back, 1 base at V and 5 bases at J, with 15 bases in the middle. The CDR3 runs to 15 residues. The CDR3 DNA is TGTGCCAGCTCACCACAGAGAGGGGGGGAGAACGAGCAGTACTTC. It yields the protein CASSPQRGGENEQYF.

This clone was found a few times. The rearrangement links TRBV7-9 to TRBJ2-2, with D possibly matching TRBD1 (7 bases). V was trimmed by 5 bases and J by 2 bases, leaving 15 bases between them. Germline assignment: CDR1 SEHNR and CDR2 FQNEAQ (reference sequence). The CDR3 is 16 amino acids. As DNA, the CDR3 is TGTGCCAGCAGCGCCCAGGGGGGCGTCAACACCGGGGAGCTGTTTTTT. It specifies CASSAQGGVNTGELFF.

The chain has TRBV15 and TRBJ2-7, with 9 bases matching TRBD1. Losses at the gene ends were 0 bases for V and 3 bases for J; bases not matched to a gene: 21. There are 21 residues in the CDR3. Germline CDR1 LNHNV, CDR2 YYDKDF (reference sequence). This CDR3 reads CATSRDGGTGPPSIKYYEQYF. For the CDR3, the DNA is TGTGCCACCAGCAGAGATGGAGGGACAGGGCCACCGAGTATTAAATACTACGAGCAGTACTTC.

The chain joins TRBV6-1 to TRBJ1-2; no definite D call. In germline, CDR1 is MNHNS, CDR2 SASEGT. CDR3 length: 13 residues. V dropped 2 bases and J dropped 3 bases, with 7 bases sitting between them. CDR3 coding DNA: TGTGCCAGCAGTGAATATGGCCACTATGGCTACACCTTC. Amino acid sequence: CASSEYGHYGYTF.

The rearrangement uses TRBV24-1 and TRBJ2-1; a weak D match, TRBD1 (5 bases). The germline gives CDR1 KGHDR, CDR2 SFDVKD. V was cut by 3 bases and J by 5 bases, with 13 bases left in between. This CDR3 is 15 amino acids long. For the CDR3, the DNA is TGTGCCACCAGTGATCCTGCAGGGCAGAACAATGAGCAGTTCTTC. It encodes CATSDPAGQNNEQFF.

The gene calls are TRBV5-1 and TRBJ1-3, with D unresolved. Per the germline V gene, CDR1 is SGHRS and CDR2 is YFSETQ. The V gene lost 1 base and the J gene lost 2 bases, with 7 bases spanning the gap. The CDR3 has 14 amino acids. CDR3 DNA sequence: TGCGCCAGCAGCTTGCCGGAGCCTGGAAACACCATATATTTT. Translating gives CASSLPEPGNTIYF.

The chain has TRBV7-2 and TRBJ2-3; TRBD1 aligns across 7 bases. The CDR3 runs to 15 residues. Trimming cost V 1 base and J 1 base; bases outside gene matches: 2. CDR1 and CDR2 from the germline V gene are SGHTA and FQGNSA. DNA for the CDR3: TGTGCCAGCAGCTTAGAGGGGGCCCGCACAGATACGCAGTATTTT. This translates into CASSLEGARTDTQYF.

This rearrangement joins TRBV6-2 or TRBV6-3 to TRBJ1-5; tentatively, D is TRBD1 (6 bases). This CDR3 has 19 residues. The V gene lost 1 base and the J gene lost 0 bases, with 19 bases spanning the gap. Germline V gene data show CDR1 as MNHEY and CDR2 as SVGEGT. In DNA, the CDR3 is TGTGCCAGCAGTTACTATAAATTTGGGACACAAGTTAGCAATCAGCCCCAGCATTTT. Protein sequence: CASSYYKFGTQVSNQPQHF.

The rearrangement links TRBV18 to TRBJ2-5; D may be TRBD1 (5 bases). Germline V gene sequence: CDR1 KGHSH, CDR2 LQKENI. The V end was cut by 0 bases, the J end by 4 bases, with 15 bases between. This CDR3 is 16 amino acids long. The CDR3: CASSPPTSQGVETQYF. CDR3 coding DNA: TGTGCCAGCTCACCACCGACGTCCCAGGGTGTAGAGACCCAGTACTTC.

This chain joins TRBV6-5 and TRBJ2-7, with 11 bases identical to TRBD1. The CDR3 is 15 residues long. Losses at the gene ends were 2 bases for V and 2 bases for J; bases not matched to a gene: 2. Germline V gives CDR1 MNHEY, CDR2 SVGAGI. The CDR3 bases are TGTGCCAGCAGTTACGGGACAGGGGGTCCCTACGAGCAGTACTTC. It is translated as CASSYGTGGPYEQYF.

The chain uses TRBV5-1 and TRBJ2-2; 11 bases map to TRBD2. Germline values: CDR1 SGHRS, CDR2 YFSETQ. The trim removed 4 bases at V and 5 bases at J, leaving 4 bases unmatched. The CDR3 spans 15 residues. The CDR3 nucleotides are TGCGCCAGCAGCACGGGACTAGCGGAGACCGGGGAGCTGTTTTTT. Translated, it gives CASSTGLAETGELFF.

This chain connects TRBV18 to TRBJ1-5; 7 positions match TRBD1. Germline V gene sequence: CDR1 KGHSH, CDR2 LQKENI. This CDR3 region has 18 residues. V trimming: 3 bases; J trimming: 1 base; junction bases outside the gene matches: 12. As DNA, the CDR3 is TGTGCCAGCTCACCTCAGACAGGGATTGGGGCAAGCAATCAGCCCCAGCATTTT. It translates to CASSPQTGIGASNQPQHF.